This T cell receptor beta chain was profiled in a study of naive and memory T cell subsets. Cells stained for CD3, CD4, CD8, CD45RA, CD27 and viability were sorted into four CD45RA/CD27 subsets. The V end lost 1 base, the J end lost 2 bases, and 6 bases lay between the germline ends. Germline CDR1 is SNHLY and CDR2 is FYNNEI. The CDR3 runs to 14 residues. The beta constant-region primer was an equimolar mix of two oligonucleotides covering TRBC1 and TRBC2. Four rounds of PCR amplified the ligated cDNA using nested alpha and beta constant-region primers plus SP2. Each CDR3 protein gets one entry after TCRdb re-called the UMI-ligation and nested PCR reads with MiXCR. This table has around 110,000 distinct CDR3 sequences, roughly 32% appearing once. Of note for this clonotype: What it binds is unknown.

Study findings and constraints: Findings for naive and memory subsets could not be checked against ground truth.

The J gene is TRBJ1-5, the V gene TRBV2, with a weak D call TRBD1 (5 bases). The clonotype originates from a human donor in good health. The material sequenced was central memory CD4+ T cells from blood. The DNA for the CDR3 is TGTGCCAGCAGTGAAGGGGGGGGCAATCAGCCCCAGCATTTT. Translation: CASSEGGGNQPQHF.